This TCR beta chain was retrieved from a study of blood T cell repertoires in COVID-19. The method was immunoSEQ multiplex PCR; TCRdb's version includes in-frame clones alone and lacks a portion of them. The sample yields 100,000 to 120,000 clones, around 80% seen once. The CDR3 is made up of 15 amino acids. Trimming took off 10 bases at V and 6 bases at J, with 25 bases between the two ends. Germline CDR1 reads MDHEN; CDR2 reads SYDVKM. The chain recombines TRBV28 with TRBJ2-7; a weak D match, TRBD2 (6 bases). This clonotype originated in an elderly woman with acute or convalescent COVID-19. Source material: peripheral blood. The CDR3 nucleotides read TGTGCCACCCTGCTTGGGGGGAACCGGGTTCGCGAGCAGTACTTC. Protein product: CATLLGGNRVREQYF.